This TCR beta chain was recorded in a study of blood T cell repertoires in COVID-19 (dated by TCRdb to about 2020). With respect to the entire study: The collaborator samples originated in the United States, Italy and Spain and spanned the acute and convalescent phases of COVID-19. The material from the prospective study consisted of cDNA or gDNA derived from T cells, B-cell-depleted T cells, or PBMCs. The dataset comprised deeply sampled blood TCRbeta repertoires from subjects exposed to, actively infected with, or recovered from COVID-19. Where HLA class I and class II types were available, the types were taken from metadata supplied by the sample provider, not from assay-based typing. Nearly every sample came with metadata listing a de-identified subject ID, COVID-19 status, age in years and sex. The samples were drawn from the first 160 participants of the ongoing ImmuneRACE study and from 1,254 subjects provided by 6 global collaborators. The repertoires were released in a freely available public database meant as a resource for research on the immune response to SARS-CoV-2. What the work shows at the level of the full study, not this receptor alone: The amount of clinical and demographic metadata varied by source and participant and was provided uncurated.

The cysteine opens and the phenylalanine closes a CDR3 of 16 amino acids. The entry retains the CDR3 DNA only, 48 bases that are in frame from base 1. Trimming removed 1 base from V and 0 bases from J, leaving 9 bases between the germline ends. As encoded in the germline V gene (reference sequence), CDR1 is LNHNV while CDR2 is YYDKDF. Collaborating institutions collected whole blood in K2EDTA tubes following their own protocols. For TCRbeta analysis, collaborators shipped samples as frozen whole blood, isolated PBMCs, or DNA extracted from either of those sample types. With regard to this clone: The antigen it binds to is not known. Within one base of it there is no much larger clone, and no base qualities were kept.

TCRbeta CDR3 regions were amplified from genomic DNA using the immunoSEQ Assay, a bias-controlled multiplex PCR. The paper's processing steps were these. The number of nucleated cells in each sample was estimated from the amplification of reference gene primers within the assay. To quantify the absolute abundance of each unique TCRbeta CDR3 rearrangement, sequence reads were collapsed and filtered. For each sample, productive Simpson clonality was calculated as the square root of Simpson's diversity index over productive rearrangements. TCRdb took this table from immuneACCESS and kept in-frame rearrangements with V and J called. Such tables lack part of the clones; where checked against another copy, unresolved V genes explain under half of the gap, and the rest is unexplained. The V and J calls and the clone size are those of that table, but D and trimming were determined from the DNA. This sample gives roughly 110,000 clones in total; about four fifths of them show up just once. The leading ten clones occupy 10% of the sample.

Sequencing was carried out using peripheral blood. This chain joins TRBV15 to TRBJ2-2; TRBD1 is a possible D gene, resting on 5 matching bases. The source of this sequence is a human donor in a cohort sampled during active COVID-19. The DNA reads as follows: TGTGCCACCAGCAGAGGAGTCAGGGCGAACACCGGGGAGCTGTTTTTT. This gives the protein CATSRGVRANTGELFF.